Shown below are 20 T cell receptor beta chains from a single sample sequenced in a study of T cell responses to AZD1222 COVID-19 vaccine. Only in-frame clones appear in the TCRdb table, and some are missing; sequencing was by immunoSEQ multiplex PCR. The sample shows approximately 100,000 clones, approximately 90% of them seen only once. The sample here was peripheral blood, taken 28 days after the second AZD1222 dose. Receptors originate from an adult who received the AZD1222 COVID-19 vaccine.

The chain joins TRBV7-9 to TRBJ1-1, with D unresolved. The germline V and J ends were trimmed by 5 bases and 0 bases, with 13 bases remaining between them. Germline CDR1 and CDR2: SEHNR and FQNEAQ (reference sequence). The CDR3 is 15 amino acids. Here the CDR3 reads CASSLTVVMNTEAFF. For the CDR3, the DNA is TGTGCCAGCAGCCTGACGGTCGTTATGAACACTGAAGCTTTCTTT.

The chain uses TRBV6-5 and TRBJ2-7; D is uncertain. Germline assignment: CDR1 MNHEY and CDR2 SVGAGI. This CDR3 has 13 residues. The V and J ends lost 9 bases and 5 bases respectively, with 17 bases between them. CDR3 residues: CASSTAAGHEQYF. For the CDR3, the DNA is TGTGCCAGTTCCACGGCGGCCGGGCACGAGCAGTACTTC.

This clone was seen just once. The V gene is TRBV19, the J gene TRBJ1-4; 8 bases are a match to TRBD1. J gave up 8 bases and V 10 bases, and 12 bases lay outside the gene matches. Germline CDR1 and CDR2: LNHDA and SQIVND (reference sequence). This CDR3 contains 14 residues. CDR3 sequence: CATSTGVGGEKLFF. CDR3 coding DNA: TGTGCCACTTCGACAGGGGTAGGTGGAGAAAAACTGTTTTTT.

The chain uses TRBV30 and TRBJ2-1, with 9 nucleotides matching TRBD2. Trimming cost V 0 bases and J 9 bases; bases outside gene matches: 9. Germline CDR1 reads GTSNPN; CDR2 reads SVGIG (reference sequence). This CDR3 has 15 amino acids. The CDR3 DNA sequence: TGTGCCTGGAGTGTACTGATAGCGGGAGAAAGTGAGCAGTTCTTC. Protein sequence: CAWSVLIAGESEQFF.

The CDR3 reads CASTSGTSIYEQYF. CDR3 in DNA: TGTGCCAGTACCTCCGGGACTAGCATCTACGAGCAGTACTTC. This sequence joins TRBV19 and TRBJ2-7; TRBD2 agrees at 9 bases. CDR3 size: 14 residues. Per the germline V gene, CDR1 is LNHDA and CDR2 is SQIVND (reference sequence). With 7 bases clipped from V and 3 bases from J, the junction kept 7 bases outside the gene matches.

This chain links TRBV28 with TRBJ1-2, with D unclear. Between the trimmed V and J ends, which lost 6 bases and 8 bases, there was a span of 19 bases. The CDR3 spans 14 residues. In germline, CDR1 is MDHEN, CDR2 SYDVKM. CDR3 loop: CASSLFKGHPGYTF. The CDR3 DNA reads TGTGCCAGCAGCCTTTTCAAAGGGCATCCCGGCTACACCTTC.

The CDR3 reads CASSPGLAGYGQFF. The CDR3, as DNA: TGCGCCAGCAGCCCGGGACTAGCGGGCTATGGGCAGTTCTTC. The chain combines TRBV10-1 with TRBJ2-1, with 12 bases matching TRBD2. Germline V gene lookup returns CDR1 WNHNN and CDR2 SYGVQD (reference sequence). V gave up 6 bases and J gave up 12 bases; unmatched junction bases: 9. There are 14 residues in the CDR3.

The J gene is TRBJ1-1, the V gene TRBV6-5; unclear D gene. This CDR3 has 14 amino acids. From germline, CDR1 is MNHEY and CDR2 SVGAGI. Trimming removed 2 bases at V and 2 bases at J, with 9 bases between. The CDR3 region has the DNA TGTGCCAGCAGTTACGTGGGAGGAAACACTGAAGCTTTCTTT. Its protein product is CASSYVGGNTEAFF.

This clone showed up just once. The gene calls are TRBV5-4 and TRBJ2-1; tentatively, D is TRBD2 (5 bases). Germline assignment: CDR1 SGHNT and CDR2 YYREEE (reference sequence). The CDR3 contains 15 residues. V was shortened by 4 bases and J by 8 bases, with 19 bases between the two germline ends. CDR3 in DNA: TGTGCCAGCAGCCCCCCCATGGGAGTTCCGGATGAGCAGTTCTTC. It specifies CASSPPMGVPDEQFF.

The chain employs TRBV5-4 and TRBJ2-3; D is possibly TRBD2 (5 bases). V was clipped by 0 bases and J by 0 bases, with 14 bases between them. The length of the CDR3 is 17 residues. Germline V gene lookup returns CDR1 SGHNT and CDR2 YYREEE (reference sequence). DNA for the CDR3: TGTGCCAGCAGCTTGGCCTCACGGGGAGCTAGCACAGATACGCAGTATTTT. Residues: CASSLASRGASTDTQYF.

CDR3 nucleotide sequence: TGTGCCAGCAGCTCGCGGGGGAGCCTCAACACTGAAGCTTTCTTT. Amino acid sequence: CASSSRGSLNTEAFF. The chain combines TRBV4-2 with TRBJ1-1; TRBD1 is a possible D gene (5 bases). Deletions cut 5 bases from V and 2 bases from J, with 15 bases between. This CDR3 region has 15 residues. Germline-derived CDR1 and CDR2 are LGHNA and YNFKEQ.

This chain joins TRBV5-1 and TRBJ2-1; TRBD2 might be the D (6 bases). CDR1 is SGHRS and CDR2 is YFSETQ in the germline V gene. The ends were cut back, 4 bases at V and 0 bases at J, with 14 bases in the middle. CDR3 size: 16 residues. The CDR3 sequence: CASSLPSAFSYNEQFF. The DNA for the CDR3 is TGCGCCAGCAGCCTCCCTAGCGCCTTCTCCTACAATGAGCAGTTCTTC. Based on the CDR3 plus reference TRBV5-1 and TRBJ2-1, the full variable domain is KAGVTQTPRYLIKTRGQQVTLSCSPISGHRSVSWYQQTPGQGLQFLFEYFSETQRNKGNFPGRFSGRQFSNSRSEMNVSTLELGDSALYLCASSLPSAFSYNEQFFGPGTRLTVL.

The chain joins TRBV6-5 to TRBJ1-2; D remains unclear. The germline V gene has CDR1 MNHEY and CDR2 SVGAGI. The CDR3 length is 14 residues. V was cut by 2 bases and J by 0 bases, with 7 bases left in between. DNA for the CDR3: TGTGCCAGCAGTTACGGGCCTCCTAACTATGGCTACACCTTC. This gives the protein CASSYGPPNYGYTF.

This clone was seen only a few times. The chain recombines TRBV7-2 with TRBJ2-7; no reliable D call. Trimming pared 0 bases from V and 4 bases from J, leaving 13 bases between. This CDR3 spans 15 amino acids. Germline lookup yields CDR1 SGHTA and CDR2 FQGNSA. The CDR3 region has the DNA TGTGCCAGCAGCTTAGCCCGAGGACCGATGTACGAGCAGTACTTC. Translation gives CASSLARGPMYEQYF.

V and J are TRBV6-5 and TRBJ2-7; 10 positions agree with TRBD1. The ends lost 6 bases at V and 1 base at J; junction bases unmatched: 6. The germline CDR1 and CDR2 sequences are MNHEY and SVGAGI. CDR3 length equals 15 residues. This CDR3 is CASRKDRGTSYEQYF. The CDR3 DNA reads as TGTGCCAGCAGGAAGGACAGGGGGACATCCTACGAGCAGTACTTC.

This rearrangement joins TRBV19 to TRBJ2-5; D possibly corresponds to TRBD2 (7 bases). V was clipped by 5 bases and J by 5 bases, with 12 bases between them. CDR1 LNHDA and CDR2 SQIVND come from the germline V gene (reference sequence). This CDR3 contains 13 residues. CDR3 protein: CASSFRGGETQYF. CDR3 DNA sequence: TGTGCCAGTAGTTTCAGGGGAGGGGAGACCCAGTACTTC. Full variable domain (missing parts from reference TRBV19 and TRBJ2-5): DGGITQSPKYLFRKEGQNVTLSCEQNLNHDAMYWYRQDPGQGLRLIYYSQIVNDFQKGDIAEGYSVSREKKESFPLTVTSAQKNPTAFYLCASSFRGGETQYFGPGTRLLVL.

The CDR3 region is CASSGTRGQTSGNTIYF. The DNA for the CDR3 is TGTGCCAGTAGTGGGACCAGGGGACAGACCTCTGGAAACACCATATATTTT. The chain couples TRBV19 to TRBJ1-3, with 7 bases that match TRBD1. This CDR3 spans 17 amino acids. V was clipped by 5 bases and J by 0 bases; unmatched bases: 10. The germline CDR1 and CDR2 sequences are LNHDA and SQIVND (reference sequence).

This chain uses TRBV5-5 with TRBJ1-5; D gene ambiguous. The germline V gene has CDR1 SGHKS and CDR2 YYEKEE (reference sequence). The V end lost 4 bases, the J end lost 2 bases, and 10 bases lay between the germline ends. The CDR3 runs to 14 residues. This CDR3 reads CASSPTGGNQPQHF. The CDR3 nucleotides are TGTGCCAGCAGCCCCACGGGTGGCAATCAGCCCCAGCATTTT. Supplemented by reference TRBV5-5 and TRBJ1-5, the full variable domain reads DAGVTQSPTHLIKTRGQQVTLRCSPISGHKSVSWYQQVLGQGPQFIFQYYEKEERGRGNFPDRFSARQFPNYSSELNVNALLLGDSALYLCASSPTGGNQPQHFGDGTRLSIL.

The chain employs TRBV14 and TRBJ1-5; no firm D call. Between the trimmed V and J ends, which lost 0 bases and 8 bases, there was a span of 8 bases. This CDR3 region has 13 residues. Germline loops: CDR1 SGHDN, CDR2 FVKESK. CDR3 sequence reads: CASSQDGTEPQHF. For the CDR3, the DNA is TGTGCCAGCAGCCAAGATGGAACTGAGCCCCAGCATTTT.

The CDR3 loop is CASSLTSRVGENTEAFF. The CDR3 nucleotides read TGTGCCAGCTCACTTACCTCCCGTGTAGGTGAGAACACTGAAGCTTTCTTT. This sequence joins TRBV18 and TRBJ1-1, with no clear D. Germline lookup yields CDR1 KGHSH and CDR2 LQKENI. The germline V and J ends were trimmed by 4 bases and 1 base, with 19 bases remaining between them. CDR3 length: 17 residues.